The 7 T cell receptor beta chains below were found in one sample sequenced in a study of T cell repertoires in cytomegalovirus infection. TCRdb fed the reads into MiXCR, producing one record per CDR3 protein. The table records under 150,000 distinct CDR3 sequences, 20% to 30% of them present only once. Their antigen targets remain unknown. The sequenced sample was PBMCs, sequenced either directly or after in vitro stimulation (not recorded which). These receptors originate from a human donor in good health (CMV status not recorded). Some clones in this sample may be carry-over from other donors' samples.

The V call is TRBV5-4, the J call TRBJ2-5, with D unresolved. This CDR3 spans 14 amino acids. Germline assignment: CDR1 SGHNT and CDR2 YYREEE (reference sequence). V shed 2 bases and J shed 2 bases, with 10 bases lying between them. For the CDR3, the DNA is TGTGCCAGCAGCTTTGCGGCAGGTCAAGAGACCCAGTACTTC. It translates to CASSFAAGQETQYF.

This clonotype has ten or more counts. This sequence joins TRBV7-2 and TRBJ1-1; the D is unclear. Trimming left V 0 bases short and J 1 base short, with 6 bases between. Germline loops: CDR1 SGHTA, CDR2 FQGNSA. The CDR3 runs to 14 residues. This CDR3 is CASSLAEANTEAFF. The CDR3 bases are TGTGCCAGCAGCTTAGCCGAAGCGAACACTGAAGCTTTCTTT.

This clonotype was observed a few times. This rearrangement joins TRBV28 to TRBJ2-5; D possibly uses TRBD1 or TRBD2 (6 bases each). From germline, CDR1 is MDHEN and CDR2 SYDVKM. Trimming took off 5 bases at V and 3 bases at J, with 13 bases between the two ends. This CDR3 comprises 14 residues. The CDR3 region is CASSGYRGEETQYF. The DNA for the CDR3 is TGTGCCAGCAGTGGGTATAGGGGGGAAGAGACCCAGTACTTC.

The rearrangement links TRBV4-3 to TRBJ2-5; unclear D gene. In germline, CDR1 is LGHNA, CDR2 YSLEER. The CDR3 runs to 16 residues. The germline V and J ends were trimmed by 0 bases and 4 bases, with 15 bases remaining between them. CDR3 DNA: TGCGCCAGCAGCCAAGACCCCAGCACGGGTTCAGAGACCCAGTACTTC. Translating gives CASSQDPSTGSETQYF.

A few counts support this clonotype. The rearrangement joins TRBV5-4 to TRBJ2-3, with TRBD1 as a possible D gene (5 bases). Looked up from germline, CDR1 is SGHNT and CDR2 is YYREEE (reference sequence). Deletions cut 1 base from V and 0 bases from J, with 6 bases between. The CDR3 is 14 residues long. CDR3 residues: CASSLQGSTDTQYF. CDR3 DNA sequence: TGTGCCAGCAGCTTGCAGGGCAGCACAGATACGCAGTATTTT.

This clonotype was counted ten times or more. Here the CDR3 reads CASSASGNTIYF. DNA of the CDR3: TGTGCCAGCAGCGCATCTGGAAACACCATATATTTT. V is TRBV6-1 and J is TRBJ1-3; no clear D gene. CDR1 is MNHNS, CDR2 SASEGT, per germline. V lost 6 bases, J lost 1 base, and 4 bases lay in between. The CDR3 is 12 amino acids.

This clonotype was recorded only once. This sequence joins TRBV7-6 and TRBJ2-3; 15 bases match TRBD2. Losses at the gene ends were 7 bases for V and 6 bases for J; bases not matched to a gene: 8. The CDR3 is made up of 16 amino acids. In germline, CDR1 is SGHVS, CDR2 FNYEAQ. The CDR3 sequence is CASTPTGTSGRDTQYF. In nucleotides, the CDR3 is TGTGCCAGCACCCCTACCGGGACTAGCGGGAGGGATACGCAGTATTTT.